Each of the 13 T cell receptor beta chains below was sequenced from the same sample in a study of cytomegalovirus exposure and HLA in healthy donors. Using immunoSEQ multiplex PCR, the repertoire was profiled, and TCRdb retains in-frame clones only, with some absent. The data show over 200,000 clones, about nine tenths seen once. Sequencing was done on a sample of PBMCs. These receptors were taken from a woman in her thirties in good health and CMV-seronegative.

CDR3 amino acids: CASSFGTGNTHADTQYF. The CDR3 bases are TGTGCCAGCAGTTTCGGGACAGGGAACACACACGCAGATACGCAGTATTTT. The chain is built from TRBV27 and TRBJ2-3, with 9 bases fitting TRBD1. CDR1 and CDR2 (germline): MNHEY, SMNVEV (reference sequence). Trimming took 3 bases from V and 4 from J; bases not matched to a gene: 11. This CDR3 is built from 17 residues.

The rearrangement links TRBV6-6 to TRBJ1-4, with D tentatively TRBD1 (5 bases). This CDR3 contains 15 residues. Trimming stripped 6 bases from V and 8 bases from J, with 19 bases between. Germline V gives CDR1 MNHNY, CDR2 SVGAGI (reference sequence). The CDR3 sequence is CASREIRGLSEKLFF. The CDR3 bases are TGTGCCAGCAGAGAAATTCGGGGCCTCTCAGAAAAACTGTTTTTT.

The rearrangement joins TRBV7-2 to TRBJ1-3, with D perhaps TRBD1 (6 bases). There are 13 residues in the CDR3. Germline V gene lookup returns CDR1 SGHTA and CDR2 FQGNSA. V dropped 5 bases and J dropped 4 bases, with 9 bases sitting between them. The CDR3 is CASSQGQGNTIYF. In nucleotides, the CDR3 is TGTGCCAGCAGCCAAGGACAGGGAAACACCATATATTTT.

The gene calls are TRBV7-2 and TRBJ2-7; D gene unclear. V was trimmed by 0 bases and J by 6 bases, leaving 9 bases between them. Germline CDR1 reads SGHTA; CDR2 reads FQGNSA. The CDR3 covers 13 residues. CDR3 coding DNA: TGTGCCAGCAGCTTAGCCTATGTCGGCGAGCAGTACTTC. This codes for CASSLAYVGEQYF. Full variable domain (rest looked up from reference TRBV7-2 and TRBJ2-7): GAGVSQSPSNKVTEKGKDVELRCDPISGHTALYWYRQSLGQGLEFLIYFQGNSAPDKSGLPSDRFSAERTGGSVSTLTIQRTQQEDSAVYLCASSLAYVGEQYFGPGTRLTVT.

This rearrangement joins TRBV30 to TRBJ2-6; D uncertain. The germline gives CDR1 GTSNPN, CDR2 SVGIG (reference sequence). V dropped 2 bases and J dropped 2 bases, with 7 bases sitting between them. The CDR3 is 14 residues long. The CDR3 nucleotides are TGTGCCTGGAGTTTCAGGACTGGGGCCAACGTCCTGACTTTC. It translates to CAWSFRTGANVLTF.

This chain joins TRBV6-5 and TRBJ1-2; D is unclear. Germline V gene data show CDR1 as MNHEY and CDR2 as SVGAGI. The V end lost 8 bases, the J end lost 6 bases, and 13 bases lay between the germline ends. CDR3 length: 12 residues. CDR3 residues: CASRSISNGYTF. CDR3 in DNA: TGTGCCAGCCGGAGTATTAGCAATGGCTACACCTTC.

For the CDR3, the DNA is TGTGCCAGCAGTTTTGGAGAGACCCAGTACTTC. Encoded protein: CASSFGETQYF. This chain uses TRBV28 with TRBJ2-5; D gene uncertain. Trimming took 3 bases from V and 4 from J, leaving 3 bases between them. Germline loops: CDR1 MDHEN, CDR2 SYDVKM. The CDR3 extends over 11 amino acids. Full variable domain (rest looked up from reference TRBV28 and TRBJ2-5): DVKVTQSSRYLVKRTGEKVFLECVQDMDHENMFWYRQDPGLGLRLIYFSYDVKMKEKGDIPEGYSVSREKKERFSLILESASTNQTSMYLCASSFGETQYFGPGTRLLVL.

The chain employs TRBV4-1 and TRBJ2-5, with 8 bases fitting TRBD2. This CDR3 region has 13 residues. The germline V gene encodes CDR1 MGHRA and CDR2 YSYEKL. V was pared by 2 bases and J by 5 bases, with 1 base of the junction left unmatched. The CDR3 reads CASSQTGGETQYF. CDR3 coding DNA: TGCGCCAGCAGCCAAACGGGAGGGGAGACCCAGTACTTC.

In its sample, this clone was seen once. The CDR3 DNA sequence: TGTGCCACCCGCCTGAGTCAAGAGACCCAGTACTTC. Translation: CATRLSQETQYF. The gene calls are TRBV11-2 and TRBJ2-5, with D hard to call. Deletions cut 10 bases from V and 2 bases from J, with 11 bases between. The germline gives CDR1 SGHAT, CDR2 FQNNGV. There are 12 residues in the CDR3.

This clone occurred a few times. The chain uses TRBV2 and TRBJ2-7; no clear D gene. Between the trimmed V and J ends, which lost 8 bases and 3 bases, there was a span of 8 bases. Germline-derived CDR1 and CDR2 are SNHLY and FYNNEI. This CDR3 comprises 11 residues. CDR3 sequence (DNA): TGTGCCAGCTCTCCAAACTACGAGCAGTACTTC. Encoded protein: CASSPNYEQYF.

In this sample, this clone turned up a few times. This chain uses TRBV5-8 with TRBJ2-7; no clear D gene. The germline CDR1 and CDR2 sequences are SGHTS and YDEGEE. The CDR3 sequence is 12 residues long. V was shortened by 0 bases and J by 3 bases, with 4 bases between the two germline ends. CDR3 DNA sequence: TGTGCCAGCAGCTTGGACTACTACGAGCAGTACTTC. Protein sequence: CASSLDYYEQYF.

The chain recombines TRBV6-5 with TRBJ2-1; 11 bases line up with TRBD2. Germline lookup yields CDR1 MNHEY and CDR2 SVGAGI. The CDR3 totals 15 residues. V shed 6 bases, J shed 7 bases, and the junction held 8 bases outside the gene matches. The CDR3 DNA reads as TGTGCCAGCAGGTCACTAGCGGGAGTAGGAAATGAGCAGTTCTTC. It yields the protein CASRSLAGVGNEQFF.

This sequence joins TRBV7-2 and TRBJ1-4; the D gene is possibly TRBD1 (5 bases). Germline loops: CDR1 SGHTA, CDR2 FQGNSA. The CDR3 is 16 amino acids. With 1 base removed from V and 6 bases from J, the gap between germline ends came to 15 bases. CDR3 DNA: TGTGCCAGCAGCTTAGTACCCCCGGCAGGGTATGAAAAACTGTTTTTT. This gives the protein CASSLVPPAGYEKLFF.